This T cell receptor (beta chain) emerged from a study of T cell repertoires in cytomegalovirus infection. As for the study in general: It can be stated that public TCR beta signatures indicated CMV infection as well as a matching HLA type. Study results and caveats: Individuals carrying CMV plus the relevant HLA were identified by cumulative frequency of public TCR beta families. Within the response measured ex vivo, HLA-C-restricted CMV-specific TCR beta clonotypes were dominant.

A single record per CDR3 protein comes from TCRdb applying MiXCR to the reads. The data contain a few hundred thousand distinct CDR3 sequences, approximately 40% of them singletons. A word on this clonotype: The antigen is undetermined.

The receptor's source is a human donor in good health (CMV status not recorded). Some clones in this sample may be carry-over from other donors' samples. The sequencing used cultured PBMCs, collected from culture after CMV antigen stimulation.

CDR3 DNA: TGTGCCAGCAGCCCTCTCGGGGTCCCCGGGGAGCTGTTTTTT. It yields the protein CASSPLGVPGELFF. The V gene is TRBV27, the J gene TRBJ2-2, with a possible D match to TRBD2 (5 bases). Trimming stripped 6 bases from V and 6 bases from J, with 14 bases between. Germline CDR1 MNHEY, CDR2 SMNVEV (reference sequence). This CDR3 spans 14 amino acids.